Each of the 25 T cell receptor beta chains below was sequenced from the same sample in a study of Ad26.COV2.S vaccination and SARS-CoV-2 variants. Treatment reported: roughly 20 received Ad26.COV2.S at low or high dose, single or two shots; about 5 received placebo; per-sample allocation not given. Sampling was performed 63 days after the first vaccine or placebo injection. The table came from immunoSEQ multiplex PCR; TCRdb's copy has only in-frame clones and leaves some out. Of about 370,000 clones listed, about nine tenths were seen once; the top ten hold 3% to 3.5%. Sample: peripheral blood, taken in a trial of Ad26.COV2.S vaccine versus placebo. The origin of the receptors is a person aged 18-60 years who received the Ad26.COV2.S COVID-19 vaccine or a placebo.

This clone was seen more than once but under ten times. The chain recombines TRBV4-3 with TRBJ2-1; 8 bases match TRBD2. The germline CDR1 and CDR2 sequences are LGHNA and YSLEER. This CDR3 spans 15 amino acids. V gave up 1 base and J gave up 8 bases; unmatched junction bases: 7. CDR3 bases: TGCGCCAGCAGCCAAGGGACGGGGGGGCCAGATGAGCAGTTCTTC. Protein sequence: CASSQGTGGPDEQFF.

J is TRBJ2-1 and V is TRBV13; 10 bases are shared with TRBD2. In germline, CDR1 is PRHDT, CDR2 FYEKMQ (reference sequence). This CDR3 comprises 17 residues. The V segment lost 4 bases and the J segment 7 bases; nucleotides outside the gene matches: 13. The CDR3 DNA sequence: TGTGCCAGCAGCTCGCCCCTCAGCGGGGGGGCCGTAAATGAGCAGTTCTTC. Protein product: CASSSPLSGGAVNEQFF.

The chain combines TRBV7-9 with TRBJ2-7; possibly TRBD1 for D (6 bases). Trimming removed 5 bases at V and 6 bases at J, with 11 bases between. This CDR3 has 12 residues. CDR1 and CDR2 from the germline V gene are SEHNR and FQNEAQ (reference sequence). The DNA for the CDR3 is TGTGCCAGCAGCGCAGGGGATGGCGAGCAGTACTTC. Translating gives CASSAGDGEQYF.

The chain combines TRBV6-5 with TRBJ1-3, with D possibly TRBD1 on 6 matching bases. Trimming pared 6 bases from V and 0 bases from J, leaving 12 bases between. This CDR3 has 15 residues. Germline-derived CDR1 and CDR2 are MNHEY and SVGAGI. This CDR3 is CASRGGTLSGNTIYF. The CDR3 DNA reads as TGTGCCAGCAGAGGGGGGACTCTCTCTGGAAACACCATATATTTT.

This clone showed up many times. This sample also contains other DNA sequences that code for the same CDR3. The V call is TRBV4-3, the J call TRBJ1-2, with D maybe TRBD1 (6 bases). CDR1 and CDR2 from the germline V gene are LGHNA and YSLEER. V was trimmed by 3 bases and J by 8 bases, leaving 13 bases between them. This CDR3 has 13 residues. CDR3 residues: CASSHSRGSGYTF. CDR3 bases: TGCGCCAGCAGCCACTCCAGGGGTTCGGGCTACACCTTC.

The chain couples TRBV28 to TRBJ1-6; D unclear. Trimming pared 7 bases from V and 5 bases from J, leaving 9 bases between. The CDR3 sequence is 13 residues long. CDR1 and CDR2 from the germline V gene are MDHEN and SYDVKM. The CDR3 sequence is CASMKQNNSPLHF. CDR3 sequence (DNA): TGTGCCAGCATGAAACAGAATAATTCACCCCTCCACTTT.

The gene calls are TRBV6-5 and TRBJ1-2, with a tentative D call TRBD1 (5 bases). V lost 8 bases, J lost 6 bases, and 7 bases lay in between. Germline assignment: CDR1 MNHEY and CDR2 SVGAGI. The CDR3 has 10 amino acids. DNA of the CDR3: TGTGCCAGCGGAGGGGATGGCTACACCTTC. This translates into CASGGDGYTF.

This chain connects TRBV6-5 to TRBJ1-2, with unresolved D. V was trimmed by 7 bases and J by 2 bases, leaving 5 bases between them. CDR1 is MNHEY and CDR2 is SVGAGI in the germline V gene. This CDR3 region has 11 residues. DNA of the CDR3: TGTGCCAGCAACCTGAACTATGGCTACACCTTC. It encodes CASNLNYGYTF.

This sequence joins TRBV18 and TRBJ1-3; D is unclear. V was shortened by 1 base and J by 0 bases, with 10 bases between the two germline ends. From germline, CDR1 is KGHSH and CDR2 LQKENI. The CDR3 consists of 16 residues. The CDR3 is CASSPRPVNSGNTIYF. As DNA, the CDR3 is TGTGCCAGCTCACCACGACCGGTTAACTCTGGAAACACCATATATTTT.

The CDR3 loop is CASSLWTLNEQFF. DNA for the CDR3: TGTGCCAGCAGCTTATGGACCCTAAATGAGCAGTTCTTC. The V gene is TRBV7-9, the J gene TRBJ2-1, with D unresolved. The CDR3 is made up of 13 amino acids. Trimming left V 2 bases short and J 7 bases short, with 9 bases between. Germline values: CDR1 SEHNR, CDR2 FQNEAQ (reference sequence). The whole variable domain, filled in from reference TRBV7-9 and TRBJ2-1, reads DTGVSQNPRHKITKRGQNVTFRCDPISEHNRLYWYRQTLGQGPEFLTYFQNEAQLEKSRLLSDRFSAERPKGSFSTLEIQRTEQGDSAMYLCASSLWTLNEQFFGPGTRLTVL.

This clone was found once. This chain uses TRBV3-1 (or the pseudogene TRBV3-2) with TRBJ2-1; the D is unclear. The CDR3 extends over 14 amino acids. The V gene's germline CDR1 is LGHDT and CDR2 YNNKEL (reference sequence). With 4 bases removed from V and 8 bases from J, the gap between germline ends came to 15 bases. The DNA for the CDR3 is TGTGCCAGCAGCCCAGATTGGGTGGGCGATGAGCAGTTCTTC. It codes for CASSPDWVGDEQFF.

Remarks on this clone: The same CDR3 is also encoded by other DNA sequences in this sample. The chain combines TRBV4-1 with TRBJ2-4; 7 bases are shared with TRBD1. This CDR3 is built from 13 residues. The junction had 0 bases not matched to a gene; V was cut back by 1 base and J by 6 bases. Germline CDR1 reads MGHRA; CDR2 reads YSYEKL. This CDR3 is CASSQGQGNIQYF. For the CDR3, the DNA is TGCGCCAGCAGCCAAGGACAGGGAAACATTCAGTACTTC.

The V gene is TRBV6-5, the J gene TRBJ2-7; tentatively, D is TRBD2 (5 bases). V lost 10 bases and J lost 2, with 18 bases in between. Germline CDR1 is MNHEY and CDR2 is SVGAGI. This CDR3 contains 14 residues. This chain's CDR3 is CATFRRTGTYEQYF. The CDR3 coding sequence is TGTGCCACATTCCGACGGACGGGAACCTACGAGCAGTACTTC.

The V gene is TRBV18, the J gene TRBJ1-5; 8 nucleotides match TRBD1. The CDR3 consists of 14 residues. Per germline, CDR1 KGHSH and CDR2 LQKENI. V dropped 5 bases and J dropped 5; count of bases not matched to a gene: 5. CDR3 protein: CASSSSGGHQPQHF. CDR3 bases: TGTGCCAGCTCATCGTCAGGGGGCCATCAGCCCCAGCATTTT.

The chain's CDR3 is CASSYLPGGANEQFF. The DNA for the CDR3 is TGTGCCAGCAGTTACCTACCCGGGGGGGCAAATGAGCAGTTCTTC. V is TRBV7-8 and J is TRBJ2-1; TRBD2 agrees at 8 bases. This CDR3 has 15 amino acids. V was pared by 6 bases and J by 7 bases, with 11 bases of the junction left unmatched. From germline, CDR1 is SGHVS and CDR2 FQNEAQ.

J is TRBJ2-1 and V is TRBV11-3; the match to TRBD2 covers 12 bases. V gave up 5 bases and J gave up 6 bases; unmatched junction bases: 5. The germline gives CDR1 SGHNT, CDR2 YENEEA. There are 15 residues in the CDR3. This CDR3 is CASSAPSGGVNEQFF. As DNA, the CDR3 is TGTGCCAGCAGCGCCCCTAGCGGGGGGGTCAATGAGCAGTTCTTC.

CDR3: CASSYDGYEQYF. The CDR3 DNA follows: TGTGCCAGCAGTTACGACGGCTACGAGCAGTACTTC. The chain combines TRBV6-2 or TRBV6-3 with TRBJ2-7, with D unclear. Per the germline V gene, CDR1 is MNHEY and CDR2 is SVGEGT. The CDR3 is 12 residues long. V dropped 2 bases and J dropped 3 bases, with 5 bases sitting between them.

Comments on this clone: Other DNA sequences within the sample encode an identical CDR3. The chain couples TRBV5-5 to TRBJ2-7, with 7 bases that match TRBD1. The CDR3 runs to 13 residues. The J segment lost 0 bases and the V segment lost 3 bases, leaving 0 bases of the junction unmatched. Germline CDR1 reads SGHKS; CDR2 reads YYEKEE (reference sequence). CDR3 in amino acids: CASSWTGSYEQYF. DNA for the CDR3: TGTGCCAGCAGCTGGACAGGCTCCTACGAGCAGTACTTC. Filled out from reference TRBV5-5 and TRBJ2-7, the complete variable domain reads DAGVTQSPTHLIKTRGQQVTLRCSPISGHKSVSWYQQVLGQGPQFIFQYYEKEERGRGNFPDRFSARQFPNYSSELNVNALLLGDSALYLCASSWTGSYEQYFGPGTRLTVT.

This chain links TRBV12-3 or TRBV12-4 with TRBJ2-3; D is unclear. Deletions cut 6 bases from V and 6 bases from J, with 10 bases between. The CDR3 runs to 12 residues. The chain's CDR3 is CASSFPRDTQYF. The CDR3 bases are TGTGCCAGCAGCTTCCCGCGGGATACGCAGTATTTT.

The gene calls are TRBV28 and TRBJ2-2; D is unclear. The CDR3 loop spans 14 amino acids. Germline values: CDR1 MDHEN, CDR2 SYDVKM. Trimming removed 1 base from V and 3 bases from J, with 6 bases in between. CDR3: CASSLLRDTGELFF. In DNA, the CDR3 is TGTGCCAGCAGTTTATTACGGGACACCGGGGAGCTGTTTTTT.

The chain joins TRBV4-1 to TRBJ1-1; D is unresolved. V lost 4 bases and J lost 0, with 12 bases in between. This CDR3 is built from 15 residues. Germline-derived CDR1 and CDR2 are MGHRA and YSYEKL. The CDR3 DNA follows: TGCGCCAGCAGCCCGCGCCAGGCCCTGAACACTGAAGCTTTCTTT. Protein sequence: CASSPRQALNTEAFF.

The J gene is TRBJ2-7, the V gene TRBV12-5, with 8 bases identical to TRBD1. The junction had 3 bases not matched to a gene; V was cut back by 2 bases and J by 3 bases. CDR3 size: 14 residues. The germline V gene has CDR1 LGHNT and CDR2 FRNRAP. This CDR3 reads CASGLQGAFYEQYF. DNA for the CDR3: TGTGCTAGTGGTTTGCAGGGGGCTTTCTACGAGCAGTACTTC.

CDR3 in DNA: TGTGCCTCCCGATCGGGGGACGGCTACACCTTC. This translates into CASRSGDGYTF. The chain couples TRBV19 to TRBJ1-2, with a possible D match to TRBD1 (5 bases). V was cut by 11 bases and J by 8 bases, with 15 bases left in between. Germline CDR1 is LNHDA and CDR2 is SQIVND (reference sequence). The length of the CDR3 is 11 residues. The variable domain in full, completed from reference TRBV19 and TRBJ1-2, reads DGGITQSPKYLFRKEGQNVTLSCEQNLNHDAMYWYRQDPGQGLRLIYYSQIVNDFQKGDIAEGYSVSREKKESFPLTVTSAQKNPTAFYLCASRSGDGYTFGSGTRLTVV.

In its sample, this clone was seen a few times. The CDR3 reads CATSGRSFNSPLHF. In nucleotides, the CDR3 is TGTGCCACCTCGGGACGGTCGTTCAATTCACCCCTCCACTTT. This rearrangement joins TRBV6-5 to TRBJ1-6; tentatively, D is TRBD1 (5 bases). Trimming cost V 10 bases and J 7 bases, with 17 bases left between them. The CDR3 length is 14 residues. In germline, CDR1 is MNHEY, CDR2 SVGAGI.

The chain carries TRBV2 and TRBJ1-3, with unresolved D. The CDR3 consists of 13 residues. In germline, CDR1 is SNHLY, CDR2 FYNNEI. The V end was cut by 4 bases, the J end by 2 bases, with 6 bases between. CDR3 nucleotide sequence: TGTGCCAGCAGTGCCCCCCCTGGAAACACCATATATTTT. Protein product: CASSAPPGNTIYF.